Listed below are T cell receptor beta chains from one sample, sequenced in a study of type 1 regulatory T cells. TCRdb reanalysed the reads using MiXCR and keeps one entry per CDR3 protein. The sample has tens of thousands of distinct CDR3 sequences, about 50% seen once. Antigens for these TCRs are unknown. Sequenced input: cultured non-Tr1 T cells, either the whole culture or a sorted T cell fraction (not recorded which). The receptors here all came from a human donor in good health. The CDR3 runs from the conserved cysteine through the conserved F or W. Each record gives: D gene, clone size, J gene, V gene, CDR3 DNA, CDR3 protein. D genes are given only for firm matches. Some rows mark clone size as missing; the rest say once, few, many or name a class of expanded clone.

>NA|NA|TRBJ2-1|TRBV20-1
TGCAGTGCTAGAGATCCCGGGGTTAGCTCCTACAATGAGCAGTTCTTC
CSARDPGVSSYNEQFF
>TRBD2|NA|TRBJ2-7|TRBV6-2/TRBV6-3
TGTGCCAGCAAGCTGTCGGGGGGTTACCACGAGCAGTACTTC
CASKLSGGYHEQYF
>TRBD1|NA|TRBJ2-3|TRBV5-1
TGCGCCAGCAGCTTGGGGGACAGGGATGCAGATACGCAGTATTTT
CASSLGDRDADTQYF
>NA|many|TRBJ2-1|TRBV6-5
TGTGCCAGCAGCTTCCGAGCGGGTTCCTACAATGAGCAGTTCTTC
CASSFRAGSYNEQFF
>TRBD2|NA|TRBJ2-1|TRBV6-6
TGTGCCAGCAGTCCCCCGGGACTAGCGACTAATGAGCAGTTCTTC
CASSPPGLATNEQFF
>TRBD2|NA|TRBJ2-2|TRBV7-2
TGTGCCAGCAGCCGTAGCGGGGGGCTGAGCGGGGAGCTGTTTTTT
CASSRSGGLSGELFF
>NA|NA|TRBJ1-5|TRBV20-1
TGCAGTGCTAGATTGGGGCCCCCGGGAGCGCCCCAGCATTTT
CSARLGPPGAPQHF
>TRBD1|NA|TRBJ2-7|TRBV13
TGTGCCAGCAGCTTCTCCGGGACAGGGGGCGTCGAGCAGTACTTC
CASSFSGTGGVEQYF
>NA|NA|TRBJ2-7|TRBV3-1
TGTGCCAGCAGCACGGGACGAGCCGCCCGGGAGCAGTACTTC
CASSTGRAAREQYF
>NA|NA|TRBJ2-2|TRBV12-3/TRBV12-4
TGTGCCAGCAGACCGACAGGATCCACCGGGGAGCTGTTTTTT
CASRPTGSTGELFF
>NA|NA|TRBJ2-4|TRBV20-1
TGCAGTGCTACCCCAGCCGTGGTCAAAAACATTCAGTACTTC
CSATPAVVKNIQYF
>NA|few|TRBJ1-1|TRBV7-9
TGTGCCAGCAGACCGGAACAGGGATTCCCCACTGAAGCTTTCTTT
CASRPEQGFPTEAFF
>TRBD1|NA|TRBJ2-1|TRBV7-6
TGTGCCAGCAGTAGGGGTATCGGGACAGGGGGGTACAATGAGCAGTTCTTC
CASSRGIGTGGYNEQFF
>TRBD2|NA|TRBJ2-3|TRBV20-1
TGCAGTGCTAGTATCCTAGCGGGAAGGCCGGTAGATACGCAGTATTTT
CSASILAGRPVDTQYF
>TRBD2|NA|TRBJ2-1|TRBV11-3
TGTGCCAGCAGCTTTCGGGGGGGGGCAAACAATGAGCAGTTCTTC
CASSFRGGANNEQFF
>NA|NA|TRBJ1-2|TRBV6-2/TRBV6-3
TGTGCCAGCAGACGAACGACTGGTGGCTACACCTTC
CASRRTTGGYTF
>TRBD1|few|TRBJ2-2|TRBV29-1
TGCAGCGCTTCCGGGACAGGGGGCAGGCAACTCACCGGGGAGCTGTTTTTT
CSASGTGGRQLTGELFF
>NA|few|TRBJ1-1|TRBV12-3/TRBV12-4
TGTGCCAGCAGTCGGGTTTGGGGTACTGAAGCTTTCTTT
CASSRVWGTEAFF
>NA|few|TRBJ2-6|TRBV7-2
TGTGCCAGCAGCTTCCAAGGGTTTGGGGCCAACGTCCTGACTTTC
CASSFQGFGANVLTF
>NA|NA|TRBJ1-5|TRBV19
TGTGCCAGTAGGGGGACGGGAATCAATCAGCCCCAGCATTTT
CASRGTGINQPQHF
>TRBD2|few|TRBJ2-3|TRBV3-1
TGTGCCAGCAGCCAAGATCCGGGGGGTTTTGTCTGGGATACGCAGTATTTT
CASSQDPGGFVWDTQYF
>NA|NA|TRBJ2-6|TRBV6-1
TGTGCCAGCAGCGCCTCCAGCGCTGGGGCCAACGTCCTGACTTTC
CASSASSAGANVLTF
>NA|NA|TRBJ1-4|TRBV30
TGTGCCTGCAAAAAAGCCGGGACGAGGGGGGAAAAACTGTTTTTT
CACKKAGTRGEKLFF
>NA|NA|TRBJ2-1|TRBV5-1
TGCGCCAGCAGCTTGGAGGCGGGGACACGACCCTATGAGCAGTTCTTC
CASSLEAGTRPYEQFF
>NA|NA|TRBJ2-2|TRBV6-2/TRBV6-3
TGTGCCAGCATTTTAGTTCACAACACCGGGGAGCTGTTTTTT
CASILVHNTGELFF
>NA|NA|TRBJ1-1|TRBV12-3/TRBV12-4
TGTGCCAGCAGTTTTATCTCAGGAACGAAAAACACTGAAGCTTTCTTT
CASSFISGTKNTEAFF
>NA|NA|TRBJ2-5|TRBV20-1
TGCAGTGCTAGTGGATGGCTAGAGACCCAGTACTTC
CSASGWLETQYF
>NA|few|TRBJ1-2|TRBV7-2
TGTGCCAGCAGCTTAGATTCCGGAGCTAACTATGGCTACACCTTC
CASSLDSGANYGYTF
>TRBD2|NA|TRBJ2-5|TRBV20-1
TGCAGTGCCGAGCTGGCGGGGGATCCCCAAGAGACCCAGTACTTC
CSAELAGDPQETQYF
>NA|few|TRBJ1-6|TRBV2
TGTGCCAGCAGCCCCAGGGTTCCGAATAATTCACCCCTCCACTTT
CASSPRVPNNSPLHF
>NA|NA|TRBJ2-4|TRBV7-2
TGTGCCAGCAGCTCCCCCCACAGGGGAGGCCCCGTAGCCAAAAACATTCAGTACTTC
CASSSPHRGGPVAKNIQYF
>NA|few|TRBJ2-1|TRBV6-5
TGTGCCAGCAGTTACGGGGGCGGGTCCTTCTACAATGAGCAGTTCTTC
CASSYGGGSFYNEQFF
>TRBD1|NA|TRBJ1-1|TRBV6-2/TRBV6-3
TGTGCCAGCATGGACAGGGTTTGGACTGAAGCTTTCTTT
CASMDRVWTEAFF
>NA|NA|TRBJ1-3|TRBV12-3/TRBV12-4
TGTGCCAGCAGTTTGGAAGGGCGAGGAGGAAACACCATATATTTT
CASSLEGRGGNTIYF
>NA|NA|TRBJ2-2|TRBV6-4
TGTGCCAGCAGTGACTCTAGCGACACCGGGGAGCTGTTTTTT
CASSDSSDTGELFF
>TRBD1|NA|TRBJ2-7|TRBV19
TGTGCCAGTAGTCACCGGGACAGAGGGTACGAGCAGTACTTC
CASSHRDRGYEQYF
>TRBD1|few|TRBJ1-6|TRBV12-3/TRBV12-4
TGTGCCAGCAGGCCTGGACAGGCAGTTAATTCACCCCTCCACTTT
CASRPGQAVNSPLHF
>TRBD2|few|TRBJ2-3|TRBV19
TGTGCCAGTAGTATCGGACTAGCTCCAGATACGCAGTATTTT
CASSIGLAPDTQYF
>NA|NA|TRBJ1-3|TRBV2
TGTGCCAGCAGTGACGCGACAGGTCTGAACACCATATATTTT
CASSDATGLNTIYF
>NA|once|TRBJ2-5|TRBV20-1
TGCAGTGCAGGAGGGCTGCCGGGGGCCCAAGAGACCCAGTACTTC
CSAGGLPGAQETQYF
>NA|NA|TRBJ1-1|TRBV10-3
TGTGCCATCAGGGACCCGAACGGGGGTGAAGCTTTCTTT
CAIRDPNGGEAFF
>NA|NA|TRBJ2-1|TRBV5-1
TGCGCCAGCAGCTTCACACTAGCCACCACCGAGCAGTTCTTC
CASSFTLATTEQFF
>TRBD2|NA|TRBJ2-2|TRBV2
TGTGCCACGCGGGAGGACACCGGGGAGCTGTTTTTT
CATREDTGELFF
>TRBD1|NA|TRBJ1-5|TRBV20-1
TGCAGTACTAGAGAATCCCTGACAGGGGGTAGCAATCAGCCCCAGCATTTT
CSTRESLTGGSNQPQHF
>NA|NA|TRBJ1-5|TRBV5-5
TGTGCCAGCAGCTTGGCCGGACAGTCGGTTCAGCCCCAGCATTTT
CASSLAGQSVQPQHF
>TRBD2|NA|TRBJ2-7|TRBV7-2
TGTGCCAGCAGCCCCTATAGCGGGGGCTCTGAGCAGTACTTC
CASSPYSGGSEQYF
>TRBD1|NA|TRBJ1-5|TRBV29-1
TGCAGCGTTCGGGACAGCAATCAGTCCCAGCATTTT
CSVRDSNQSQHF
>NA|NA|TRBJ1-1|TRBV5-1
TGCGCCGGCAGCTTGCAGTGGGGGAACACTGAAGCTTTCTTT
CAGSLQWGNTEAFF
>TRBD2|NA|TRBJ2-1|TRBV6-5
TGTGCCAGCAGTTACACCGGGACTAGCGGTCGGGATGAGCAGTTCTTC
CASSYTGTSGRDEQFF
>TRBD1|NA|TRBJ1-2|TRBV28
TGTGCCAGCAGAACGGGACAGGGAATCCATGGCTACACCTTC
CASRTGQGIHGYTF